This T cell receptor beta chain derives from a study of early T cells in non-severe SARS-CoV-2 infection. This clonotype occurred once. Per germline, CDR1 SGHDN and CDR2 FVKESK. CDR3 length: 15 residues. The V and J ends lost 0 bases and 2 bases respectively, with 10 bases between them. Unique molecular identifier tags were affixed to discrete cDNA molecules. TCRdb analysed the 5' RACE reads with MiXCR anew, one entry per CDR3 protein. Of approximately 52,000 distinct CDR3 sequences in the sample, 6.5% to 9% were seen once. The genes are TRBV14 and TRBJ2-5; either TRBD1 or TRBD2 may supply D (6 bases each). Sample: whole blood. The sequence was collected from an adult who was a healthcare worker with PCR-confirmed SARS-CoV-2 infection or an uninfected control (not recorded which). CDR3 amino acids: CASSQEGGLQETQYF. As DNA, the CDR3 is TGTGCCAGCAGCCAAGAAGGGGGGCTTCAAGAGACCCAGTACTTC.